This TCR beta chain comes out of a study of blood T cell repertoires in COVID-19. Overall study context: Both acute and convalescent COVID-19 samples were obtained from the United States, Italy and Spain. Sources were T cells, B-cell-depleted T cells, or PBMCs; the material itself was cDNA or gDNA.

The CDR3 length is 15 residues. The ends were cut back, 5 bases at V and 2 bases at J, with 12 bases in the middle. Germline loops: CDR1 SGHTA, CDR2 FQGNSA. The authors' processing: From reference gene primer amplification, estimates of nucleated cell counts were derived. Some clones are missing from TCRdb's copy, which holds only in-frame ones; the method was immunoSEQ multiplex PCR. V, J and clone size are taken as reported in that table, and D and trimming were inferred from the DNA itself. The sample shows about 120,000 clones, 85% to 90% of them seen only once. This receptor was taken from an elderly woman with acute or convalescent COVID-19. Sequences were obtained from peripheral blood. V is TRBV7-2 and J is TRBJ2-2; D is undetermined. The CDR3 region is CASSLSVSNTGELFF. The CDR3 DNA is TGTGCCAGCAGCCTTTCAGTCAGTAACACCGGGGAGCTGTTTTTT.